This TCR beta chain was captured in a study of OX40 agonist ivuxolimab in advanced cancers. Study at large: Intravenous ivuxolimab at 0.01 to 10 mg/kg was given to patients every 2 weeks. Three individuals attained partial responses, comprising one hepatocellular carcinoma case and two cutaneous melanoma cases.

The assay was immunoSEQ multiplex PCR, and TCRdb's table has in-frame clones only and misses some. The sample carries some 81,000 clones, roughly 84% recorded once. Blood was sampled at baseline, cycle 4 day 1, and cycle 7 day 1. Findings and limits, study-wide: Expanded clones were, on average, more numerous in CD8+ T cells than in CD4+.

On this clone: Its antigen remains unidentified.

The CDR3 spans 18 residues. Trimming at V came to 6 bases and at J to 3 bases, leaving 14 bases not matched to a gene. Germline V gene lookup returns CDR1 SNHLY and CDR2 FYNNEI. This TCR derives from an adult with an advanced solid tumor such as melanoma, head and neck, liver or kidney cancer. The rearrangement joins TRBV2 to TRBJ2-6, with 7 bases matching TRBD1. The source was CD4+ or CD8+ T cells sorted from blood, collected in a trial of the OX40 agonist ivuxolimab. DNA for the CDR3: TGTGCCAGCAGCCAAGAGGACAGGTCTTTAGGTGGGGCCAACGTCCTGACTTTC. Translating gives CASSQEDRSLGGANVLTF.